The 14 T cell receptor beta chains listed next were all sequenced from one sample in a study of blood T cell repertoires in COVID-19. Assay: immunoSEQ multiplex PCR; the TCRdb copy retains only in-frame clones and omits some. The repertoire holds about 33,000 clones, with approximately 93% as singletons. Sequencing used peripheral blood. The receptors here all came from a male donor with active COVID-19.

The CDR3 sequence: CASSEPGQGVPEQYF. Here the CDR3 DNA reads TGTGCCAGCAGTGAGCCGGGACAGGGTGTCCCCGAGCAGTACTTC. The chain combines TRBV6-1 with TRBJ2-7; TRBD1 aligns across 9 bases. Trimming took 3 bases from V and 6 from J; bases not matched to a gene: 9. From germline, CDR1 is MNHNS and CDR2 SASEGT. CDR3 length: 15 amino acids.

This rearrangement joins TRBV5-1 to TRBJ2-5; 9 bases match TRBD2. Germline V lookup: CDR1 SGHRS, CDR2 YFSETQ. The ends lost 3 bases at V and 5 bases at J; junction bases unmatched: 8. The CDR3 length is 15 residues. This CDR3 reads CASSSSAGGRETQYF. CDR3 nucleotides: TGCGCCAGCAGCTCTTCAGCGGGGGGCAGGGAGACCCAGTACTTC. The full variable domain, with the rest looked up from reference TRBV5-1 and TRBJ2-5, is KAGVTQTPRYLIKTRGQQVTLSCSPISGHRSVSWYQQTPGQGLQFLFEYFSETQRNKGNFPGRFSGRQFSNSRSEMNVSTLELGDSALYLCASSSSAGGRETQYFGPGTRLLVL.

V gene TRBV25-1 combines with J gene TRBJ2-5, with 8 bases matching TRBD2. In germline, CDR1 is MGHDK, CDR2 SYGVNS. The CDR3 sequence is 18 residues long. V lost 8 bases and J lost 5; bases outside the gene matches: 22. The CDR3 sequence: CASQGWAGGVFVRETQYF. CDR3 bases: TGTGCCAGCCAAGGATGGGCGGGGGGAGTCTTTGTGAGGGAGACCCAGTACTTC.

V is TRBV19 and J is TRBJ2-6, with D possibly TRBD2 on 5 matching bases. This CDR3 has 15 amino acids. V was trimmed by 3 bases and J by 2 bases, leaving 8 bases between them. Per germline, CDR1 LNHDA and CDR2 SQIVND (reference sequence). The chain's CDR3 is CASSISRAGANVLTF. In DNA, the CDR3 is TGTGCCAGTAGTATTTCGAGGGCTGGGGCCAACGTCCTGACTTTC.

This clone was detected once. The V and J genes are TRBV18 and TRBJ1-1; D is unclear. Trimming shortened V by 3 bases and J by 3 bases, and 11 bases separated the two germline ends. The germline V gene encodes CDR1 KGHSH and CDR2 LQKENI. This CDR3 contains 14 residues. The CDR3 nucleotides are TGTGCCAGCTCACCTATCCGGGGTGACACTGAAGCTTTCTTT. Its translation is CASSPIRGDTEAFF.

The chain has TRBV9 and TRBJ1-6; D might be TRBD1 (5 bases). The CDR3 runs to 13 residues. V gave up 3 bases and J gave up 7 bases, with 8 bases separating them. Germline V gene lookup returns CDR1 SGDLS and CDR2 YYNGEE. The CDR3 sequence: CASSDGANSPLHF. DNA for the CDR3: TGTGCCAGCAGCGATGGGGCCAATTCACCCCTCCACTTT.

J is TRBJ1-1 and V is TRBV27; TRBD1 might be the D (5 bases). The CDR3 contains 14 residues. Trimming took off 7 bases at V and 1 base at J, with 13 bases between the two ends. The V gene's germline CDR1 is MNHEY and CDR2 SMNVEV (reference sequence). The CDR3 coding sequence is TGTGCCAGCATCCTACGGAGGGGGAACACTGAAGCTTTCTTT. This gives the protein CASILRRGNTEAFF.

The rearrangement links TRBV7-3 to TRBJ2-5, with TRBD2 identical over 7 bases. Germline lookup yields CDR1 SGHTA and CDR2 FQGTGA. V was pared by 5 bases and J by 7 bases, with 10 bases of the junction left unmatched. There are 14 residues in the CDR3. The CDR3 sequence: CASSQLGGEGTQYF. The CDR3 coding sequence is TGTGCCAGCAGCCAGCTGGGGGGGGAAGGGACCCAGTACTTC. Full variable domain (rest looked up from reference TRBV7-3 and TRBJ2-5): GAGVSQTPSNKVTEKGKYVELRCDPISGHTALYWYRQSLGQGPEFLIYFQGTGAADDSGLPNDRFFAVRPEGSVSTLKIQRTERGDSAVYLCASSQLGGEGTQYFGPGTRLLVL.

CDR3 coding DNA: TGTGCCAGTAGATCCGGGACAGGTTTACAAGAGACCCAGTACTTC. Protein: CASRSGTGLQETQYF. The rearrangement joins TRBV19 to TRBJ2-5, with 8 positions matching TRBD1. Germline CDR1 reads LNHDA; CDR2 reads SQIVND (reference sequence). The CDR3 contains 15 residues. The J segment lost 2 bases and the V segment lost 6 bases, leaving 8 bases of the junction unmatched.

This CDR3 reads CASSLQVPEAFF. CDR3 bases: TGTGCCAGCAGCCTACAGGTACCTGAAGCTTTCTTT. The rearrangement joins TRBV12-3 or TRBV12-4 to TRBJ1-1; a weak D match, TRBD1 (5 bases). This CDR3 comprises 12 residues. The ends were cut back, 6 bases at V and 6 bases at J, with 11 bases in the middle.

CDR3 sequence: CSVGQGVGGELFF. The CDR3 nucleotides read TGCAGCGTTGGACAGGGCGTCGGCGGGGAGCTGTTTTTT. The V call is TRBV29-1, the J call TRBJ2-2, with 7 bases aligning to TRBD1. V shed 4 bases and J 7 bases; nucleotides not matched to a gene: 6. Per the germline V gene, CDR1 is SQVTM and CDR2 is ANQGSEA. CDR3 length: 13 residues.

This rearrangement joins TRBV4-3 to TRBJ2-1; TRBD2 agrees at 16 bases. This CDR3 spans 18 amino acids. V shed 3 bases and J 1 base; nucleotides not matched to a gene: 3. Germline V gene sequence: CDR1 LGHNA, CDR2 YSLEER. This CDR3 is CASSQEGLAGGSYNEQFF. Written as DNA, the CDR3 is TGCGCCAGCAGCCAGGAGGGACTAGCGGGGGGGTCCTACAATGAGCAGTTCTTC.

The chain combines TRBV13 with TRBJ2-1, with D perhaps matching TRBD2 (6 bases). V lost 5 bases and J lost 5, with 13 bases in between. CDR1 is PRHDT and CDR2 is FYEKMQ in the germline V gene (reference sequence). CDR3 length: 14 residues. This CDR3 reads CASSPPRGNNEQFF. CDR3 nucleotide sequence: TGTGCCAGCAGCCCCCCGCGGGGTAACAATGAGCAGTTCTTC.

The rearrangement uses TRBV11-2 and TRBJ2-7; TRBD2 might be the D (6 bases). This CDR3 comprises 15 residues. CDR1 is SGHAT and CDR2 is FQNNGV in the germline V gene. The ends were cut back, 1 base at V and 5 bases at J, with 15 bases in the middle. The DNA for the CDR3 is TGTGCCAGCAGCTTAGTTTCGGGAGCAGTCGACGAGCAGTACTTC. It encodes CASSLVSGAVDEQYF. The full variable domain, with the rest looked up from reference TRBV11-2 and TRBJ2-7, is EAGVAQSPRYKIIEKRQSVAFWCNPISGHATLYWYQQILGQGPKLLIQFQNNGVVDDSQLPKDRFSAERLKGVDSTLKIQPAKLEDSAVYLCASSLVSGAVDEQYFGPGTRLTVT.